This T cell receptor (beta chain) is from a study of T cells in Graves' hyperthyroidism and ophthalmopathy. Whole-study findings and limits: Among thyroid clonotypes expanded above 0.001, most also appeared in blood.

This CDR3 has 15 amino acids. Looked up from germline, CDR1 is LNHNV and CDR2 is YYDKDF (reference sequence). V lost 3 bases to trimming and J lost 8 bases, with 16 bases between them. Amplification of TCR beta CDR3 regions used RNA as the template. With the HTBI primer set, the TCR CDR3 went through a first round of RT-PCR. A single record per CDR3 protein comes from TCRdb applying MiXCR to the multiplex PCR reads. The sample includes approximately 560,000 distinct CDR3 sequences, around 46% of them seen just once. Remarks on this clonotype: Its target is unknown.

The rearrangement uses TRBV15 and TRBJ1-4; TRBD1 might be the D (6 bases). The sequence was obtained from a woman younger than 30 with Graves' hyperthyroidism. The sample consisted of peripheral blood or thyroid tissue (not recorded which). The CDR3: CATSRDTGTWEKLFF. The CDR3, as DNA: TGTGCCACCAGCAGGGATACAGGGACCTGGGAAAAACTGTTTTTT.